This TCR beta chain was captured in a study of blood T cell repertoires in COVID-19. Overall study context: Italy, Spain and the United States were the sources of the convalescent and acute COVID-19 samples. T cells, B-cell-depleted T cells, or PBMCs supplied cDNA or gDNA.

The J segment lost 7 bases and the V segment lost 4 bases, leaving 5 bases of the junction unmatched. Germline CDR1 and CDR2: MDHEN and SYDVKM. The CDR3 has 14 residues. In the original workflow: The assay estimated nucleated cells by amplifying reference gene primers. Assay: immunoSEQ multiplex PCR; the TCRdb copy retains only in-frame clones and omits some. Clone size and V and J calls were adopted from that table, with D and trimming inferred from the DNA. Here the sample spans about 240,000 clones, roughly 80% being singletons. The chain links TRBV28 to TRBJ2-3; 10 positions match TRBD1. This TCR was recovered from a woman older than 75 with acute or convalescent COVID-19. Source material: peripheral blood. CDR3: CASSSRDRGNTQYF. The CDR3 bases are TGTGCCAGCAGTTCTCGGGACAGGGGTAATACGCAGTATTTT.